One and the same sample provided the 26 T cell receptor beta chains below, sequenced in a study of T-cell memory formation after mild COVID-19. A single record per CDR3 protein comes from TCRdb applying MiXCR to the 5' RACE reads. This table has fewer than 700,000 distinct CDR3 sequences, 20% to 25% appearing once. Material: PBMCs or a T cell subset sorted from them (not recorded which). The receptor source for this set is an adult woman who had mild COVID-19 (a few samples of this study predate the infection). Cell type and time point are not known.

The sample holds a few counts of this clonotype. V gene TRBV12-3 or TRBV12-4 combines with J gene TRBJ1-6; D gene uncertain. CDR3 length: 13 residues. This chain's CDR3 is CALGSSYNSPLHF. In DNA form, the CDR3 reads TGTGCGTTAGGGAGCTCCTATAATTCACCCCTCCACTTT.

The J gene is TRBJ2-7, the V gene TRBV14; D uncertain. Germline CDR1 is SGHDN and CDR2 is FVKESK. The V and J ends lost 2 bases and 1 base respectively, with 6 bases between them. The CDR3 is 13 amino acids. The CDR3 sequence: CASSQFSSYEQYF. CDR3 bases: TGTGCCAGCAGCCAATTTAGTTCCTACGAGCAGTACTTC.

This clonotype was counted only a few times. V usage is TRBV6-6 and J usage is TRBJ1-2; TRBD1 agrees at 11 bases. V was pared by 0 bases and J by 8 bases, with 2 bases of the junction left unmatched. The CDR3 has 14 amino acids. Germline-derived CDR1 and CDR2 are MNHNY and SVGAGI (reference sequence). This CDR3 reads CASSYSDRGHGYTF. The CDR3 bases are TGTGCCAGCAGTTACTCGGACAGGGGGCACGGCTACACCTTC.

This clonotype appeared a few times. This rearrangement joins TRBV5-6 to TRBJ1-5; 7 positions agree with TRBD1. V lost 5 bases, J lost 2 bases, and 7 bases stayed unmatched. CDR1 is SGHDT, CDR2 YYEEEE, per germline. The CDR3 runs to 15 residues. The CDR3 coding sequence is TGTGCCAGCAGTCGACAGGGTAATCGCAATCAGCCCCAGCATTTT. Translation gives CASSRQGNRNQPQHF.

A few counts support this clonotype. The V gene is TRBV3-1, the J gene TRBJ1-5; D not certain. This CDR3 has 18 residues. V lost 3 bases and J 3 bases, leaving 21 bases between the germline ends. Germline V gene sequence: CDR1 LGHDT, CDR2 YNNKEL (reference sequence). CDR3 loop: CASSHDRASKGINQPQHF. The DNA for the CDR3 is TGTGCCAGCAGCCATGATCGGGCCTCAAAGGGAATCAATCAGCCCCAGCATTTT.

The chain carries TRBV29-1 and TRBJ2-7; weak D call: TRBD1 (7 bases). Germline V gene data show CDR1 as SQVTM and CDR2 as ANQGSEA. V gave up 7 bases and J gave up 3 bases, with 10 bases separating them. This CDR3 contains 11 residues. The CDR3 protein is CSGGDSYEQYF. CDR3 in DNA: TGCAGCGGGGGGGACAGCTACGAGCAGTACTTC.

V gene TRBV5-5 combines with J gene TRBJ1-1; no firm D call. Deletions cut 6 bases from V and 3 bases from J, with 15 bases between. This CDR3 has 14 residues. Germline CDR1 SGHKS, CDR2 YYEKEE (reference sequence). The CDR3 DNA is TGTGCCAGCACCCTAAGCCCGGGAGACACTGAAGCTTTCTTT. It codes for CASTLSPGDTEAFF.

The chain combines TRBV3-1 with TRBJ2-7; possibly TRBD1 or TRBD2 for D (5 bases each). CDR1 is LGHDT, CDR2 YNNKEL, per germline (reference sequence). Trimming cost V 4 bases and J 3 bases, with 19 bases left between them. This CDR3 spans 16 amino acids. The CDR3 sequence is CASSRPGPGMGYEQYF. The CDR3 region has the DNA TGTGCCAGCAGCCGCCCGGGACCAGGAATGGGCTACGAGCAGTACTTC.

The table lists this clonotype with a few counts. V and J are TRBV2 and TRBJ2-7; D unresolved. Trimming removed 6 bases at V and 6 bases at J, with 9 bases between. This CDR3 contains 11 residues. Germline V gene sequence: CDR1 SNHLY, CDR2 FYNNEI. The DNA of the CDR3 is TGTGCCAGCAGCGCTGATAGCGAGCAGTACTTC. This gives the protein CASSADSEQYF.

This clonotype was found a few times. The chain joins TRBV25-1 to TRBJ2-3, with TRBD2 identical over 7 bases. CDR1 is MGHDK, CDR2 SYGVNS, per germline. V lost 0 bases, J lost 3 bases, and 3 bases stayed unmatched. This CDR3 region has 15 residues. DNA of the CDR3: TGTGCCAGCAGTGAATATGAGCGGGGTACAGATACGCAGTATTTT. Translation: CASSEYERGTDTQYF.

This chain joins TRBV6-1 and TRBJ2-7; D tentatively fits TRBD1 or TRBD2 (5 bases each). The CDR3 runs 12 residues. Trimming stripped 1 base from V and 6 bases from J, with 7 bases between. CDR1 and CDR2 (germline): MNHNS, SASEGT. CDR3 coding DNA: TGTGCCAGCAGTGAAGTAGGGACCGAGCAGTACTTC. The encoded protein is CASSEVGTEQYF.

This clonotype was seen only a few times. The V and J genes are TRBV29-1 and TRBJ1-1; unclear D gene. The CDR3 runs 13 residues. The germline gives CDR1 SQVTM, CDR2 ANQGSEA. V dropped 4 bases and J dropped 0 bases, with 9 bases sitting between them. CDR3 residues: CSVGARLNTEAFF. CDR3 nucleotides: TGCAGCGTTGGGGCAAGATTGAACACTGAAGCTTTCTTT.

V usage is TRBV6-5 and J usage is TRBJ2-7; 7 nucleotides match TRBD2. The CDR3 consists of 15 residues. Looked up from germline, CDR1 is MNHEY and CDR2 is SVGAGI. V gave up 0 bases and J gave up 2 bases; unmatched junction bases: 4. DNA of the CDR3: TGTGCCAGCAGTTACTCTGCTAGCGGCACCTACGAGCAGTACTTC. Encoded protein: CASSYSASGTYEQYF.

This clonotype was picked up a small number of times. The V and J genes are TRBV5-1 and TRBJ2-7, with 9 nucleotides matching TRBD2. CDR3 size: 16 residues. Losses at the gene ends were 0 bases for V and 1 base for J; bases not matched to a gene: 5. CDR1 is SGHRS and CDR2 is YFSETQ in the germline V gene. The CDR3 bases are TGCGCCAGCAGCTTGGGGCCTAGCGGGATATCCTACGAGCAGTACTTC. Its protein product is CASSLGPSGISYEQYF.

The chain has TRBV30 and TRBJ1-1, with 11 bases matching TRBD1. Germline CDR1 reads GTSNPN; CDR2 reads SVGIG (reference sequence). The CDR3 contains 13 residues. With 5 bases clipped from V and 6 bases from J, the junction kept 5 bases outside the gene matches. CDR3 residues: CAWGTGGSPEAFF. In DNA form, the CDR3 reads TGTGCCTGGGGGACAGGGGGATCACCTGAAGCTTTCTTT.

The sample holds a few counts of this clonotype. The chain couples TRBV7-6 to TRBJ2-3, with 8 positions matching TRBD2. The CDR3 contains 14 residues. J gave up 6 bases and V 5 bases, and 7 bases lay outside the gene matches. Germline V gene sequence: CDR1 SGHVS, CDR2 FNYEAQ. DNA for the CDR3: TGTGCCAGCAGCCTACTAGGGACTAGGGATACGCAGTATTTT. Translated, it gives CASSLLGTRDTQYF. The complete variable domain, with remaining parts taken from reference TRBV7-6 and TRBJ2-3, reads GAGVSQSPRYKVTKRGQDVALRCDPISGHVSLYWYRQALGQGPEFLTYFNYEAQQDKSGLPNDRFSAERPEGSISTLTIQRTEQRDSAMYRCASSLLGTRDTQYFGPGTRLTVL.

DNA of the CDR3: TGTGCCAGCAGCTTCGGGACGTATACCTACAATGAGCAGTTCTTC. This gives the protein CASSFGTYTYNEQFF. The J gene is TRBJ2-1, the V gene TRBV7-2, with D possibly being TRBD1 or TRBD2 (5 bases each). CDR1 is SGHTA, CDR2 FQGNSA, per germline. V was pared by 3 bases and J by 2 bases, with 11 bases between. The CDR3 covers 15 residues.

In this sample, this clonotype turned up many times. The J gene is TRBJ2-7, the V gene TRBV7-8, with 10 nucleotides matching TRBD1. The V segment lost 0 bases and the J segment 4 bases; nucleotides outside the gene matches: 6. The germline gives CDR1 SGHVS, CDR2 FQNEAQ. There are 16 residues in the CDR3. The CDR3 region is CASSLALGTGAYEQYF. CDR3 bases: TGTGCCAGCAGCTTAGCGCTAGGGACAGGGGCTTACGAGCAGTACTTC.

This clonotype was detected a few times. The V gene is TRBV24-1, the J gene TRBJ2-3; the D gene could be TRBD1 or TRBD2 (6 bases each). The germline V and J ends were trimmed by 9 bases and 0 bases, with 15 bases remaining between them. In germline, CDR1 is KGHDR, CDR2 SFDVKD. The CDR3 is 15 residues long. This CDR3 is CATARGPQSTDTQYF. CDR3 nucleotide sequence: TGTGCCACCGCCCGGGGGCCCCAAAGCACAGATACGCAGTATTTT.

This sequence joins TRBV4-1 and TRBJ1-6; 7 bases line up with TRBD1. The CDR3 contains 15 residues. Trimming removed 0 bases from V and 9 bases from J; junction bases left unmatched: 5. Germline V gives CDR1 MGHRA, CDR2 YSYEKL. This CDR3 is CASSQESRGGSPLHF. In nucleotides, the CDR3 is TGCGCCAGCAGCCAAGAGAGCAGGGGGGGTTCACCCCTCCACTTT.

There are many counts of this clonotype. The chain uses TRBV4-3 and TRBJ2-2; tentatively, D is TRBD1 (6 bases). Trimming stripped 3 bases from V and 4 bases from J, with 18 bases between. Germline V gene lookup returns CDR1 LGHNA and CDR2 YSLEER. There are 17 residues in the CDR3. The CDR3 nucleotides read TGCGCCAGCAGCCAGAGTCAAGGGGGATTTGTCACCGGGGAGCTGTTTTTT. It is translated as CASSQSQGGFVTGELFF.

This chain links TRBV18 with TRBJ1-5, with a possible D match to TRBD1 (5 bases). Germline V gene data show CDR1 as KGHSH and CDR2 as LQKENI. The length of the CDR3 is 17 residues. With 3 bases removed from V and 1 base from J, the gap between germline ends came to 16 bases. In DNA, the CDR3 is TGTGCCAGCTCACCTCTGGGACCTCGGGGCAGCAATCAGCCCCAGCATTTT. Amino acid sequence: CASSPLGPRGSNQPQHF.

This clonotype came up a few times. The genes are TRBV7-9 and TRBJ2-3, with D perhaps TRBD1 (6 bases). Per the germline V gene, CDR1 is SEHNR and CDR2 is FQNEAQ (reference sequence). V was trimmed by 1 base and J by 6 bases, leaving 20 bases between them. The CDR3 has 17 residues. CDR3 residues: CASSLVARQGTPDTQYF. CDR3 sequence (DNA): TGTGCCAGCAGCTTAGTGGCGCGGCAGGGGACCCCGGATACGCAGTATTTT.

This clonotype was observed a handful of times. The rearrangement joins TRBV7-9 to TRBJ2-2, with no clear D. CDR1 and CDR2 from the germline V gene are SEHNR and FQNEAQ (reference sequence). V was shortened by 4 bases and J by 8 bases, with 5 bases between the two germline ends. CDR3 size: 11 residues. The CDR3 DNA reads as TGTGCCAGCAGCTCCCAAGGGGAGCTGTTTTTT. This sequence encodes CASSSQGELFF.

The chain employs TRBV2 and TRBJ2-1, with D possibly being TRBD2 (6 bases). The V gene's germline CDR1 is SNHLY and CDR2 FYNNEI. The V and J ends lost 5 bases and 8 bases respectively, with 16 bases between them. The CDR3 runs to 14 residues. CDR3 nucleotides: TGTGCCAGCAGTCGACAGTTAAGGAGGGATGAGCAGTTCTTC. Protein sequence: CASSRQLRRDEQFF.

This clonotype was seen only a few times. This chain connects TRBV7-2 to TRBJ1-2; TRBD1 matches 8 bases. This CDR3 is 15 amino acids long. V was clipped by 5 bases and J by 5 bases; unmatched bases: 10. CDR1 and CDR2 from the germline V gene are SGHTA and FQGNSA. CDR3 sequence (DNA): TGTGCCAGCAGCGGCTATCAGGGGGCGCGGTATGGCTACACCTTC. This gives the protein CASSGYQGARYGYTF.